The clone carrying this T cell receptor beta chain was found a few times. Antigen: not known. This specimen belongs to a study of T cell repertoires in aging, cancer and after chemotherapy. Study-level background: Healthy donor repertoires were recorded over several months to years and showed clear clonal overlap.

Broader study findings: In healthy donors, age-related TCR diversity loss mainly reflected lost richness. Age-matched healthy donors had significantly more diverse, less clonal blood TCR repertoires than untreated cancer patients.

A mixed TRB-A/B primer pool amplified rearranged TRB by multiplex touch-down PCR. TCRdb fed the multiplex PCR reads into MiXCR, producing one record per CDR3 protein. The sample shows 13,000 or so distinct CDR3 sequences, about 25% of them seen only once. TCR beta rearrangements were amplified from peripheral blood genomic DNA. The trim removed 0 bases at V and 2 bases at J, leaving 8 bases unmatched. This CDR3 contains 18 residues. Germline-derived CDR1 and CDR2 are MRHNA and SNTAGT. The sequenced sample was blood. This chain uses TRBV6-4 with TRBJ2-3; 10 bases fit TRBD2. The TCR originated in a human donor in good health. CDR3 loop: CASSDSAASGGDTDTQYF. The CDR3 DNA reads as TGTGCCAGCAGTGACTCGGCGGCTAGCGGGGGTGACACAGATACGCAGTATTTT.